The T cell receptor (beta chain) described here comes from a study of HIV-infected patients and healthy controls. The CDR3 length is 14 residues. The germline CDR1 and CDR2 sequences are MNHEY and SVGEGT. The V gene lost 3 bases and the J gene lost 5 bases, with 11 bases spanning the gap. TCRdb itself ran the 5' RACE reads through MiXCR, one entry per CDR3 protein. The table includes some 20,000 distinct CDR3 sequences, about 19% detected once. Sequencing used CD8+ T cells from blood. This receptor was taken from a human donor in good health. The V and J genes are TRBV6-2 or TRBV6-3 and TRBJ1-5; D ambiguous. The CDR3 sequence: CASSYEGYYQPQHF. CDR3 DNA: TGTGCCAGCAGTTATGAGGGTTACTATCAGCCCCAGCATTTT.